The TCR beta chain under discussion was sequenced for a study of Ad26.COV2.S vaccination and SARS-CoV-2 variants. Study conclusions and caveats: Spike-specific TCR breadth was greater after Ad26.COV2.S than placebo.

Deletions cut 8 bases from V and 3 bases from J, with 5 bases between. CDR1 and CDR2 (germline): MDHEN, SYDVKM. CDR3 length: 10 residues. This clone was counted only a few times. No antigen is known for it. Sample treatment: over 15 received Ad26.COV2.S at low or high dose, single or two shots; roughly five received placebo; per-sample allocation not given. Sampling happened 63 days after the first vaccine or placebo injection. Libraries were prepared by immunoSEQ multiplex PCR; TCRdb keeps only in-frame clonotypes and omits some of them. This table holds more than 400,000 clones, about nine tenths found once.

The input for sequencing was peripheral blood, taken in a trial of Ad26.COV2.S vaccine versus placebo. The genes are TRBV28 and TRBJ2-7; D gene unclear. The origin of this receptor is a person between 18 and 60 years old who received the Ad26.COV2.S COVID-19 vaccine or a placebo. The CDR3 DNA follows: TGTGCCAGCGGCTTCTACGAGCAGTACTTC. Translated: CASGFYEQYF.